The 10 T cell receptor beta chains presented below share a single source sample, sequenced in a study of T cell responses to AZD1222 COVID-19 vaccine. The method was immunoSEQ multiplex PCR; TCRdb's version includes in-frame clones alone and lacks a portion of them. The data show fewer than 85,000 clones, with about 92% seen just once and approximately 4.2% held by the top ten. Sequencing used peripheral blood, obtained on day 0 of AZD1222 vaccination. The source is an adult in good health.

The chain joins TRBV19 to TRBJ1-1; D is perhaps TRBD1 (5 bases). Trimming pared 4 bases from V and 6 bases from J, leaving 18 bases between. Per germline, CDR1 LNHDA and CDR2 SQIVND (reference sequence). The CDR3 consists of 15 residues. CDR3 nucleotide sequence: TGTGCCAGTAGTACGGGAAAGAGGCTAGGGGCTGAAGCTTTCTTT. It encodes CASSTGKRLGAEAFF.

This clone was seen once. The gene calls are TRBV5-1 and TRBJ2-7; 7 bases map to TRBD1. Germline V CDR1 and CDR2: SGHRS, YFSETQ. Trimming took 0 bases from V and 2 from J; bases not matched to a gene: 2. The CDR3 is 14 residues long. In DNA form, the CDR3 reads TGCGCCAGCAGCTTGGGGCAGGGGGCCTACGAGCAGTACTTC. It specifies CASSLGQGAYEQYF.

The rearrangement joins TRBV6-1 to TRBJ1-4, with 8 bases aligning to TRBD1. The CDR3 loop spans 14 amino acids. Germline lookup yields CDR1 MNHNS and CDR2 SASEGT. Trimming cost V 7 bases and J 6 bases; bases outside gene matches: 7. CDR3 coding DNA: TGTGCCAGCACCCCGCCGGGACAGGATGAAAAACTGTTTTTT. This codes for CASTPPGQDEKLFF.

The chain couples TRBV10-3 to TRBJ2-3; 8 bases match TRBD2. CDR1 ENHRY and CDR2 SYGVKD come from the germline V gene. With 5 bases clipped from V and 3 bases from J, the junction kept 10 bases outside the gene matches. The CDR3 totals 16 residues. CDR3 DNA: TGTGCCATCAGTAAAATAAGCGGGAGTGAAACAGATACGCAGTATTTT. Translated: CAISKISGSETDTQYF.

This chain uses TRBV6-6 with TRBJ2-7, with D maybe TRBD2 (6 bases). The CDR3 runs to 14 residues. V gave up 6 bases and J gave up 6 bases, with 18 bases separating them. The V gene's germline CDR1 is MNHNY and CDR2 SVGAGI (reference sequence). The CDR3 nucleotides read TGTGCCAGCAGCCCCGAAGTACTAGCTCTCGAGCAGTACTTC. Translated: CASSPEVLALEQYF.

This clone occurred once. The chain links TRBV5-1 to TRBJ2-2; 8 bases line up with TRBD1. With 4 bases clipped from V and 5 bases from J, the junction kept 7 bases outside the gene matches. Germline-derived CDR1 and CDR2 are SGHRS and YFSETQ. This CDR3 has 15 residues. The CDR3 nucleotides are TGCGCCAGCAGCCCGGACAGGGCTCTGACCGGGGAGCTGTTTTTT. Its protein product is CASSPDRALTGELFF.

V is TRBV6-5 and J is TRBJ1-6; 8 nucleotides agree with TRBD1. Germline lookup yields CDR1 MNHEY and CDR2 SVGAGI. The length of the CDR3 is 15 residues. The J segment lost 5 bases and the V segment lost 6 bases, leaving 6 bases of the junction unmatched. The CDR3 nucleotides read TGTGCCAGCAGCCGCAGGGGGCAGGATAATTCACCCCTCCACTTT. This translates into CASSRRGQDNSPLHF.

The CDR3 DNA sequence: TGTGCCAGCAGTGAAATTGGGGGCTTTTCACCCCTCCACTTT. It codes for CASSEIGGFSPLHF. The chain couples TRBV6-1 to TRBJ1-6, with D tentatively TRBD1 (6 bases). Germline V gives CDR1 MNHNS, CDR2 SASEGT. This CDR3 is 14 amino acids long. Trimming stripped 2 bases from V and 9 bases from J, with 11 bases between.

The chain couples TRBV15 to TRBJ1-1; D gene ambiguous. The germline CDR1 and CDR2 sequences are LNHNV and YYDKDF (reference sequence). The CDR3 contains 12 residues. V lost 4 bases to trimming and J lost 6 bases, with 9 bases between them. CDR3 bases: TGTGCCACCAGCAAGGGTTGGTCTGAAGCTTTCTTT. Translation: CATSKGWSEAFF.

The V call is TRBV4-3, the J call TRBJ2-3; D unclear. Per the germline V gene, CDR1 is LGHNA and CDR2 is YSLEER. CDR3 size: 16 residues. Trimming cost V 0 bases and J 2 bases, with 12 bases left between them. CDR3 nucleotide sequence: TGCGCCAGCAGCCAAGATGGCAGAAAACCCACAGATACGCAGTATTTT. Translated: CASSQDGRKPTDTQYF.